Given below is one T cell receptor (beta chain) in context. CDR3 length: 15 residues. Looked up from germline, CDR1 is LGHNA and CDR2 is YSLEER. With 0 bases clipped from V and 5 bases from J, the junction kept 5 bases outside the gene matches. Authors of the study amplified TCR beta CDR3 regions from RNA transcripts. Using the HTBI primer set, a first-round RT-PCR was run on the TCR CDR3. One entry per CDR3 protein, called by TCRdb with MiXCR from the multiplex PCR reads. The sample includes about 690,000 distinct CDR3 sequences, approximately 15% seen only once; the top ten take about 16%. This sample stems from a study of T cells in Graves' hyperthyroidism and ophthalmopathy.

The receptor comes from a man in his fifties with Graves' hyperthyroidism. What was sequenced was blood. The chain recombines TRBV4-3 with TRBJ2-5; 8 bases are a match to TRBD1. The CDR3 DNA reads as TGCGCCAGCAGCCAAGATCGAAGACAGGGGGAGACCCAGTACTTC. Protein: CASSQDRRQGETQYF.